The sequence of this TCR beta chain was determined in a study of technical replicates of blood from several donors (dated by TCRdb to about 2017). CDR1 and CDR2, per the germline V gene, are SNHLY and FYNNEI. V is pared back by 1 base and J by 1 base, with 8 bases lying between the germline termini. Inclusive of the bounding cysteine and phenylalanine, the CDR3 is 14 residues long. Only the CDR3 DNA stays, 42 bases, in frame from base 1. Libraries were prepared through the immunoSEQ multiplex PCR assay. Drawn from immuneACCESS, this table holds only the in-frame rearrangements with V and J called that TCRdb kept. Clones are partly lost; checked studies trace under half to an unresolved V gene and leave the rest unexplained. The sample records about 69,000 clones, approximately 88% of which are singletons. About 4.5% of the sample is in the top ten clones. Notes on this clone: Its antigen is not yet known. Base qualities are not provided; no much larger clone lies one nucleotide away.

This TCR was recovered from a human donor in good health. Some clones in this sample may be carry-over from other donors' samples. Input material: PBMCs. The sequence is built from TRBV2 and TRBJ2-7, and the D gene may be TRBD2, 5 bases matching. The CDR3 region has the sequence CASSEVGESYEQYF. The nucleotide sequence is TGTGCCAGCAGTGAAGTGGGAGAGTCCTACGAGCAGTACTTC.